This T cell receptor beta chain was identified during a study of lymphopenia after photon versus proton radiotherapy. Points from the study as a whole: Oligoclonal CD8+ Temra expansion after nadir drove photon patients' diversity drop.

With regard to this clone: Its target is unknown.

The CDR3 loop spans 14 amino acids. V was pared by 6 bases and J by 6 bases, with 18 bases between. Germline loops: CDR1 MNHNS, CDR2 SASEGT. The repertoire was sequenced with immunoSEQ multiplex PCR; TCRdb's copy has only in-frame clones and lacks some. The sample yields 25,000 to 30,000 clones, 65% to 85% seen once. Sequenced material: peripheral blood, taken from a patient treated with photon-based radiotherapy. The source is a man aged 45-60 years with gastric cancer. The chain links TRBV6-1 to TRBJ2-7; no clear D gene. CDR3 coding DNA: TGTGCCAGCAGAGAACTCATTTCTGGGGTCGAGCAGTACGTC. Translating gives CASRELISGVEQYV.